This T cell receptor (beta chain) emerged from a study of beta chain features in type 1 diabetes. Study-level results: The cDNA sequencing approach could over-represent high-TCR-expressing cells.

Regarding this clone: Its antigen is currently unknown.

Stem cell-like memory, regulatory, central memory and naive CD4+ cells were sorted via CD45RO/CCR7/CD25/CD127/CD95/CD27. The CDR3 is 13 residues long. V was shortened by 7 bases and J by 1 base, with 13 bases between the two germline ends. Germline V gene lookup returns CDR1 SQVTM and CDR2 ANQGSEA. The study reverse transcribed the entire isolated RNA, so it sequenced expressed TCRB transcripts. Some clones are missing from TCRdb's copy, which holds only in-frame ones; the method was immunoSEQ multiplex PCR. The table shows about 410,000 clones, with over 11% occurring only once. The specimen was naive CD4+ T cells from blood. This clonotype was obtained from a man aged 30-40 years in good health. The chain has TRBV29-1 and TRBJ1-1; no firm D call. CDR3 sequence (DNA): TGCAGCGGCTTGGGTCTCCAGAACACTGAAGCTTTCTTT. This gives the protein CSGLGLQNTEAFF. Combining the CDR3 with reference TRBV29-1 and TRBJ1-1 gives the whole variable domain SAVISQKPSRDICQRGTSLTIQCQVDSQVTMMFWYRQQPGQSLTLIATANQGSEATYESGFVIDKFPISRPNLTFSTLTVSNMSPEDSSIYLCSGLGLQNTEAFFGQGTRLTVV.